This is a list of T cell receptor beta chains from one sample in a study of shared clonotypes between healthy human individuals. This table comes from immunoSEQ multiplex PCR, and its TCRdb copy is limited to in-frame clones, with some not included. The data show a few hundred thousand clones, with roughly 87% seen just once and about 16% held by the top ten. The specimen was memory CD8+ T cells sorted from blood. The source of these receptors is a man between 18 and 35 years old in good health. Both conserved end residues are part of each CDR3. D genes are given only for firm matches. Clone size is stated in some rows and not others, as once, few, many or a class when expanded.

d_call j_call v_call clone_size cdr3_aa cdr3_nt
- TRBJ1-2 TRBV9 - CASSVGYGYTF TGTGCCAGCAGCGTCGGTTATGGCTACACCTTC
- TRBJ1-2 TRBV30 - CAWKRQNHFHTYGYTF TGTGCCTGGAAGAGACAGAACCACTTCCACACATATGGCTACACCTTC
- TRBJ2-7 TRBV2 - CASSAAQVSYEQYF TGTGCCAGCAGTGCGGCGCAGGTCTCCTACGAGCAGTACTTC
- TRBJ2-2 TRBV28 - CASSYLLPSNTGELFF TGTGCCAGCAGTTACCTACTCCCCAGCAACACCGGGGAGCTGTTTTTT
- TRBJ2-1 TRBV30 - CAWGSLFNEQFF TGTGCCTGGGGAAGTCTTTTCAATGAGCAGTTCTTC
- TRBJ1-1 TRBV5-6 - CASSLVAGRPGGTEAFF TGTGCCAGCAGCTTGGTAGCAGGCCGACCCGGAGGAACTGAAGCTTTCTTT
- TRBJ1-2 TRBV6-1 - CASGPTGNGYTF TGTGCCAGCGGCCCAACAGGGAATGGCTACACCTTC
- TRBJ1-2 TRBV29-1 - CSVEEDSPYGYTF TGCAGCGTTGAGGAGGACAGCCCTTATGGCTACACCTTC
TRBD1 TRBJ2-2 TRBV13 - CASSSAPGQGGAGELFF TGTGCCAGCAGCTCAGCCCCGGGACAGGGGGGCGCCGGGGAGCTGTTTTTT
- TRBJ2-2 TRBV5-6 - CASSVDGQGWTGELFF TGTGCCAGCAGCGTGGACGGACAAGGATGGACCGGGGAGCTGTTTTTT
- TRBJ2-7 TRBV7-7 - CASSPNTGSYEQYF TGTGCTAGCAGCCCGAACACAGGATCCTACGAGCAGTACTTC
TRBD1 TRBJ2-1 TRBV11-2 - CASSLGPGGHKNNEQFF TGTGCCAGCAGCCTAGGGCCAGGGGGACATAAAAACAATGAGCAGTTCTTC
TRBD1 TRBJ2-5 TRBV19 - CASSRPRDRGRGQETQYF TGTGCCAGTAGCCGCCCCCGGGACAGGGGAAGGGGGCAAGAGACCCAGTACTTC
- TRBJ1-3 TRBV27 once CASSSLTSGNTIYF TGTGCCAGCAGTTCGCTTACCTCTGGAAACACCATATATTTT
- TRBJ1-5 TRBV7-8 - CASSLRWGNQPQHF TGTGCCAGCAGCCTAAGGTGGGGCAATCAGCCCCAGCATTTT
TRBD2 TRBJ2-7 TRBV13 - CASSPPSGPELLF TGTGCCAGCAGCCCCCCTAGCGGCCCTGAACTGCTCTTC
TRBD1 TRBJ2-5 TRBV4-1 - CASRRDSGETQYF TGCGCCAGCAGACGGGACAGTGGAGAGACCCAGTACTTC
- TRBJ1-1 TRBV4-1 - CASSQGGIEAFF TGCGCCAGCAGCCAAGGCGGGATTGAAGCTTTCTTT
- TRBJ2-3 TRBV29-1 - CSVEAPGSATQYF TGCAGCGTTGAAGCCCCGGGCTCCGCTACGCAGTATTTT
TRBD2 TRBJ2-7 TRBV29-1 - CSVEEGRGTYEQYF TGCAGCGTTGAGGAGGGGCGGGGGACCTACGAGCAGTACTTC